This passage covers 9 T cell receptor beta chains from one sample sequenced in a study of blood T cell repertoires in COVID-19. TCRdb keeps only in-frame clones here, not all; method: immunoSEQ multiplex PCR. The table lists about 74,000 clones, around 90% of them singletons. Sequencing used peripheral blood. The receptor source for this set is a human donor in a cohort sampled during active COVID-19.

V and J are TRBV5-6 and TRBJ1-1; D unresolved. CDR3 length: 15 residues. Trimming took off 1 base at V and 0 bases at J, with 10 bases between the two ends. The germline gives CDR1 SGHDT, CDR2 YYEEEE. The CDR3 reads CASSLRQDMNTEAFF. The CDR3, as DNA: TGTGCCAGCAGCTTGCGGCAGGATATGAACACTGAAGCTTTCTTT.

This sequence joins TRBV20-1 and TRBJ1-2, with a weak D call TRBD1 (5 bases). The CDR3 loop spans 13 amino acids. Per germline, CDR1 DFQATT and CDR2 SNEGSKA (reference sequence). Deletions cut 3 bases from V and 3 bases from J, with 11 bases between. The CDR3 DNA reads as TGCAGTGCTAGTTGGCAGGGCGACTATGGCTACACCTTC. Residues: CSASWQGDYGYTF.

The genes are TRBV30 and TRBJ2-7; TRBD2 aligns across 10 bases. V lost 2 bases and J lost 2; bases outside the gene matches: 6. Germline CDR1 is GTSNPN and CDR2 is SVGIG (reference sequence). This CDR3 is 15 amino acids long. CDR3 DNA: TGTGCCTGGAGTAGCCCTAGCGGGAGAACCTACGAGCAGTACTTC. It codes for CAWSSPSGRTYEQYF. The variable domain in full, completed from reference TRBV30 and TRBJ2-7, reads SQTIHQWPATLVQPVGSPLSLECTVEGTSNPNLYWYRQAAGRGLQLLFYSVGIGQISSEVPQNLSASRPQDRQFILSSKKLLLSDSGFYLCAWSSPSGRTYEQYFGPGTRLTVT.

In this sample, this clone turned up once. The chain uses TRBV7-9 and TRBJ2-3, with 8 positions matching TRBD1. After removal of 4 bases from V and 4 bases from J, the junction contained 7 bases not matched to a gene. This CDR3 comprises 15 residues. CDR1 and CDR2 (germline): SEHNR, FQNEAQ (reference sequence). For the CDR3, the DNA is TGTGCCAGCAGCTGGACCGGGACAGGCGCAGATACGCAGTATTTT. Translated: CASSWTGTGADTQYF.

V gene TRBV9 combines with J gene TRBJ2-1; 11 nucleotides agree with TRBD2. CDR1 and CDR2 from the germline V gene are SGDLS and YYNGEE. V lost 0 bases to trimming and J lost 6 bases; unmatched junction nucleotides: 8. The CDR3 is 17 amino acids. CDR3 in DNA: TGTGCCAGCAGCGTAGAAGGCGGTCTAGCGGGAGGCAATGAGCAGTTCTTC. It yields the protein CASSVEGGLAGGNEQFF.

Only one count was recorded for this clone. The rearrangement uses TRBV29-1 and TRBJ2-5; a weak D match, TRBD2 (6 bases). This CDR3 region has 15 residues. Germline CDR1 is SQVTM and CDR2 is ANQGSEA. Trimming removed 4 bases at V and 0 bases at J, with 15 bases between. The CDR3 region has the DNA TGCAGCGTTGGTTATCGGGGGACCTACCAAGAGACCCAGTACTTC. As protein: CSVGYRGTYQETQYF.

The chain links TRBV29-1 to TRBJ1-2; D might be TRBD1 (5 bases). Germline CDR1 reads SQVTM; CDR2 reads ANQGSEA. CDR3 size: 15 residues. The ends were cut back, 5 bases at V and 1 base at J, with 17 bases in the middle. CDR3 bases: TGCAGCGTTAGAAAGACAGCTACCCTTAACTATGGCTACACCTTC. Residues: CSVRKTATLNYGYTF.

The chain is built from TRBV5-1 and TRBJ2-1, with 7 nucleotides matching TRBD1. Losses at the gene ends were 2 bases for V and 3 bases for J; bases not matched to a gene: 2. The germline V gene has CDR1 SGHRS and CDR2 YFSETQ. This CDR3 has 14 amino acids. The CDR3 sequence is CASSFRDSYNEQFF. The CDR3 nucleotides are TGCGCCAGCAGCTTCCGGGACAGCTACAATGAGCAGTTCTTC.

The chain couples TRBV27 to TRBJ2-5; 12 positions agree with TRBD2. Trimming removed 4 bases from V and 0 bases from J; junction bases left unmatched: 3. The CDR3 has 16 amino acids. Germline-derived CDR1 and CDR2 are MNHEY and SMNVEV (reference sequence). For the CDR3, the DNA is TGTGCCAGCAGTTGGAGACTAGCGGGAGACCAAGAGACCCAGTACTTC. Its translation: CASSWRLAGDQETQYF.